One and the same sample provided the 11 T cell receptor beta chains below, sequenced in a study of T cell repertoires in cytomegalovirus infection. TCRdb analysed the reads with MiXCR anew, one entry per CDR3 protein. The sample shows some 270,000 distinct CDR3 sequences, 20% to 25% of them seen only once. Their recognized antigens are unknown. The sample here was cultured PBMCs, taken from culture after CMV antigen stimulation. These receptors were obtained from a human donor in good health (CMV status not recorded). Some clones in this sample may be carry-over from other donors' samples.

This clonotype showed up just a few times. The chain carries TRBV7-2 and TRBJ1-1, with D unclear. There are 11 residues in the CDR3. V was trimmed by 6 bases and J by 4 bases, leaving 6 bases between them. CDR1 is SGHTA, CDR2 FQGNSA, per germline. In DNA form, the CDR3 reads TGTGCCAGCAGGTTGGCCACTGAAGCTTTCTTT. It is translated as CASRLATEAFF.

V and J are TRBV7-9 and TRBJ2-2; maybe TRBD1 (5 bases). Trimming left V 7 bases short and J 0 bases short, with 12 bases between. The CDR3 consists of 15 residues. Germline loops: CDR1 SEHNR, CDR2 FQNEAQ (reference sequence). This CDR3 is CASTQLGANTGELFF. The CDR3 DNA is TGTGCCAGCACCCAATTAGGGGCGAACACCGGGGAGCTGTTTTTT.

The J gene is TRBJ2-6, the V gene TRBV12-3 or TRBV12-4; TRBD1 matches 7 bases. The V and J ends lost 5 bases and 0 bases, in that order; junction bases with no gene match: 10. This CDR3 is built from 18 residues. The CDR3 here is CASSRTQGLSSGANVLTF. The CDR3 DNA sequence: TGTGCCAGCAGTAGAACACAGGGGTTAAGCTCTGGGGCCAACGTCCTGACTTTC.

The V and J genes are TRBV29-1 and TRBJ2-3; 12 bases match TRBD2. V lost 4 bases to trimming and J lost 1 base; unmatched junction nucleotides: 6. This CDR3 comprises 16 residues. CDR1 is SQVTM, CDR2 ANQGSEA, per germline. The CDR3 DNA is TGCAGCGTTGCCCGACTAGCGGGAGATGGCACAGATACGCAGTATTTT. Translated: CSVARLAGDGTDTQYF.

This CDR3 reads CASSRGIVIRATYTGELFF. The CDR3 coding sequence is TGTGCCAGCAGCCGGGGGATTGTGATTAGGGCTACCTACACCGGGGAGCTGTTTTTT. The J gene is TRBJ2-2, the V gene TRBV11-1; D is possibly TRBD2 (6 bases). V lost 5 bases and J 3 bases, leaving 25 bases between the germline ends. The CDR3 has 19 residues. From germline, CDR1 is SGHAT and CDR2 FQDESV (reference sequence).

V usage is TRBV27 and J usage is TRBJ2-3, with 7 bases aligning to TRBD1. CDR1 is MNHEY, CDR2 SMNVEV, per germline (reference sequence). Losses at the gene ends were 4 bases for V and 4 bases for J; bases not matched to a gene: 8. The CDR3 runs 15 residues. CDR3 residues: CASSSPTGFADTQYF. The CDR3 DNA reads as TGTGCCAGCAGTTCCCCGACAGGGTTTGCAGATACGCAGTATTTT.

This clonotype appeared many times. This sequence joins TRBV7-8 and TRBJ1-5, with D perhaps TRBD1 (5 bases). The length of the CDR3 is 15 residues. Germline V gene lookup returns CDR1 SGHVS and CDR2 FQNEAQ. Trimming shortened V by 5 bases and J by 1 base, and 12 bases separated the two germline ends. CDR3 bases: TGTGCCAGCAGCCCCCCAGGGATGAGCAATCAGCCCCAGCATTTT. Translated, it gives CASSPPGMSNQPQHF.

V is TRBV12-5 and J is TRBJ1-2; D is ambiguous. The CDR3 has 14 amino acids. Germline values: CDR1 LGHNT, CDR2 FRNRAP. V lost 5 bases to trimming and J lost 8 bases, with 18 bases between them. The CDR3, as DNA: TGTGCTAGTGGTCCCAAACCGGAGGGTAACGGCTACACCTTC. Protein product: CASGPKPEGNGYTF.

This clonotype was observed a single time. The germline gene is not matched at one end of the junction; a read error may be the cause. DNA of the CDR3: TGTGACAGCAGCTTAGGACAGGGTGGGCAAGAGACCCAGTACTTC. This encodes CDSSLGQGGQETQYF. This chain uses TRBV7-2 with TRBJ2-5, with 8 bases matching TRBD1. The CDR3 consists of 15 residues. The germline gives CDR1 SGHTA, CDR2 FQGNSA.

This clonotype was seen only a few times. V gene TRBV18 combines with J gene TRBJ1-1; no firm D call. Germline assignment: CDR1 KGHSH and CDR2 LQKENI. The CDR3 contains 12 residues. The V and J ends lost 3 bases and 6 bases respectively, with 8 bases between them. The CDR3 bases are TGTGCCAGCTCACCCGAAAGAGCTGAAGCTTTCTTT. Translated: CASSPERAEAFF.

Turning to this clonotype: Being one base from a much bigger clone, this may be a read error. This chain connects TRBV7-2 to TRBJ2-3, with D uncertain. The CDR3 is 13 amino acids. CDR1 is SGHTA, CDR2 FQGNSA, per germline. Trimming stripped 5 bases from V and 4 bases from J, with 10 bases between. Here the CDR3 DNA reads TGTGCCAGCAGCCCCCGTTTGTCAGATACGCAGTATTTT. This encodes CASSPRLSDTQYF.